This T cell receptor beta chain is drawn from a study of graft-versus-host responses after intestinal transplantation. Study-wide points: GvH clones appeared in recipient marrow, some first in ileum or blood.

Germline V gene data show CDR1 as MNHNS and CDR2 as SASEGT. V was pared by 3 bases and J by 5 bases, with 11 bases of the junction left unmatched. This CDR3 contains 17 residues. Some clones are missing from TCRdb's copy, which holds only in-frame ones; the method was immunoSEQ multiplex PCR. In the table there are about 100,000 clones, 87% of which are singletons. Of note for this clone: Its antigen is unidentified.

The chain joins TRBV6-1 to TRBJ2-5; 11 bases map to TRBD2. Sequenced material: unstimulated CD4+ T cells sorted from spleen or lymph node cells, taken before intestinal transplant. This receptor was taken from a human donor who received an intestinal transplant. In DNA, the CDR3 is TGTGCCAGCAGTGAGATAGCGGGAGGGCCCTCGCGGGAGACCCAGTACTTC. As protein: CASSEIAGGPSRETQYF.